This T cell receptor beta chain is drawn from a study of T cells in Graves' hyperthyroidism and ophthalmopathy. Overall study results and limits: Stable hyperthyroidism and ophthalmopathy were separated using 13 V-J signatures. The model made its ophthalmopathy prediction, and onset followed a median approximately six months later.

This clonotype was seen a few times. The antigen is unknown. This CDR3 is built from 15 residues. CDR1 is LGHDT and CDR2 is YNNKEL in the germline V gene (reference sequence). The V end lost 1 base, the J end lost 4 bases, and 13 bases lay between the germline ends. Regions amplified from RNA transcripts were the TCR beta CDR3 regions. When the TCR CDR3 underwent first-round RT-PCR, the HTBI primer set was used. One entry per CDR3 protein, called by TCRdb with MiXCR from the multiplex PCR reads. The sample has 450,000 to 600,000 distinct CDR3 sequences; just under 20% are singletons. The source of the PBMCs was less than 12 ml of fresh peripheral blood.

The sequencing sample was made of blood. The source of this sequence is a man in his forties with Graves' ophthalmopathy. The genes are TRBV3-1 and TRBJ1-2; D gene ambiguous. For the CDR3, the DNA is TGTGCCAGCAGCCAAGTGGGAGGGTACGGCTATGGCTACACCTTC. Protein: CASSQVGGYGYGYTF.